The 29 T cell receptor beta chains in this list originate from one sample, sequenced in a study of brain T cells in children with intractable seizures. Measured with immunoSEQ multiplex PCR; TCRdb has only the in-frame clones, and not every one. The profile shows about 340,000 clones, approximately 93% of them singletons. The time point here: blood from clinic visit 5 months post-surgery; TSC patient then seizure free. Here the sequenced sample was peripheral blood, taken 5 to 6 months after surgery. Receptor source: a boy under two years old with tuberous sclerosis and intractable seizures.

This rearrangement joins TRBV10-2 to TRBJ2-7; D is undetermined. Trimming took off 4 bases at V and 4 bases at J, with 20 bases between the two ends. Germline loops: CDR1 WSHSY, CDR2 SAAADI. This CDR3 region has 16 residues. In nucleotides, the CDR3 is TGCGCCAGCAGTGGGGCCCGAGAAAGCCTTAGATACGAGCAGTACTTC. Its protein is CASSGARESLRYEQYF.

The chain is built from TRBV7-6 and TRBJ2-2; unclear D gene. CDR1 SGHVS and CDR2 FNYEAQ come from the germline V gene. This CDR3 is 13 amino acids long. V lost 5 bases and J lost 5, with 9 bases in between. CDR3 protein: CASSARETGELFF. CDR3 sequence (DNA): TGTGCCAGCAGCGCTAGGGAAACCGGGGAGCTGTTTTTT. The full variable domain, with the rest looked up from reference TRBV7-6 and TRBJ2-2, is GAGVSQSPRYKVTKRGQDVALRCDPISGHVSLYWYRQALGQGPEFLTYFNYEAQQDKSGLPNDRFSAERPEGSISTLTIQRTEQRDSAMYRCASSARETGELFFGEGSRLTVL.

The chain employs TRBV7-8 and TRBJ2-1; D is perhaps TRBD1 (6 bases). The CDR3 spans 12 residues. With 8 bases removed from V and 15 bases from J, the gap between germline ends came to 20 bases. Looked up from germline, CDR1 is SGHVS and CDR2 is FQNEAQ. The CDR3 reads CASANPGTLRFF. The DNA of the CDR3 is TGTGCCAGCGCGAACCCCGGGACACTACGGTTCTTC.

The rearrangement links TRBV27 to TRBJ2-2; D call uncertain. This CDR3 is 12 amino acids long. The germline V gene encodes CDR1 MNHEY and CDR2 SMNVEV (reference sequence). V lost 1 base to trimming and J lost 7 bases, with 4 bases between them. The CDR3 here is CASSLLSGELFF. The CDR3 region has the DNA TGTGCCAGCAGTTTATTGAGCGGGGAGCTGTTTTTT.

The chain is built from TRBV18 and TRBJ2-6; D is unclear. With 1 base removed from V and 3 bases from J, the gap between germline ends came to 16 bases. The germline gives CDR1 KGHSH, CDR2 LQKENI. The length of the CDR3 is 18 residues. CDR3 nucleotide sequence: TGTGCCAGCTCACCACGTCCCGAGTTCGGGTATGGGGCCAACGTCCTGACTTTC. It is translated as CASSPRPEFGYGANVLTF.

The CDR3, as DNA: TGTGCCATCAGTGAGGGGGAAACTGAAGCTTTCTTT. Translation gives CAISEGETEAFF. The chain employs TRBV10-3 and TRBJ1-1; D ambiguous. CDR1 is ENHRY and CDR2 is SYGVKD in the germline V gene. The CDR3 is 12 residues long. V lost 2 bases and J 5 bases, leaving 6 bases between the germline ends.

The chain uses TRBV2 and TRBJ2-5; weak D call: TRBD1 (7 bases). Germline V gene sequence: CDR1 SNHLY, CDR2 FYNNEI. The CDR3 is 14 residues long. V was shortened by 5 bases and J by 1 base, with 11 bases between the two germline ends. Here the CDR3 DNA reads TGTGCCAGCAGTCCAGGGGGGAGCCAAGAGACCCAGTACTTC. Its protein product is CASSPGGSQETQYF.

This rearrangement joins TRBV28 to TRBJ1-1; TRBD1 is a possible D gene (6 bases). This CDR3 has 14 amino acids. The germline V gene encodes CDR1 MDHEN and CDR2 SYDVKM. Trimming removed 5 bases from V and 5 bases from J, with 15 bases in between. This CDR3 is CASSPQGGRTEAFF. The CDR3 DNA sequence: TGTGCCAGCAGTCCACAGGGAGGTAGAACTGAAGCTTTCTTT.

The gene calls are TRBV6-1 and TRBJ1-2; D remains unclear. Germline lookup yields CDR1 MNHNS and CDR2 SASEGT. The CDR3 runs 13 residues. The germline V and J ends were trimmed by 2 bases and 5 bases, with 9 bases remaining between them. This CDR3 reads CASSETQVYGYTF. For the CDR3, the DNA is TGTGCCAGCAGTGAAACCCAGGTTTATGGCTACACCTTC.

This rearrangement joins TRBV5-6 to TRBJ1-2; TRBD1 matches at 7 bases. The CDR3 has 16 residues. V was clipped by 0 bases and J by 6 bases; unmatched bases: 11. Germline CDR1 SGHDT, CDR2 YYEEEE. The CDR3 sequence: CASSLVFRDRANGYTF. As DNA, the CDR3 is TGTGCCAGCAGCTTGGTCTTTCGAGACAGGGCTAATGGCTACACCTTC.

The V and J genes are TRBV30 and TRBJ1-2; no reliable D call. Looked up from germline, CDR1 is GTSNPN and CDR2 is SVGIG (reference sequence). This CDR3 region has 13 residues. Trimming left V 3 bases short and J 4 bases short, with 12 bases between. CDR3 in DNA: TGTGCCTGGAGGGCCACTCTATCCTATGGCTACACCTTC. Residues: CAWRATLSYGYTF.

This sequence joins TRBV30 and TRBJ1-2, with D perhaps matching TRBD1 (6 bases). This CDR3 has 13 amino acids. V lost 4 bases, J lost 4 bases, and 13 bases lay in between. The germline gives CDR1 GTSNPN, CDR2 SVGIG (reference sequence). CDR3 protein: CAWTKQGSYGYTF. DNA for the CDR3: TGTGCCTGGACCAAACAGGGTAGCTATGGCTACACCTTC.

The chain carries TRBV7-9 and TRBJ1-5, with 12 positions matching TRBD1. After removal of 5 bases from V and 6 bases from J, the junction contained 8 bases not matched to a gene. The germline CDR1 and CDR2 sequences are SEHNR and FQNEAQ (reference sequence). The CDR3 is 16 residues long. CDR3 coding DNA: TGTGCCAGCAGCCATGGGACAGGGGGCCTTCGTCAGCCCCAGCATTTT. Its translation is CASSHGTGGLRQPQHF.

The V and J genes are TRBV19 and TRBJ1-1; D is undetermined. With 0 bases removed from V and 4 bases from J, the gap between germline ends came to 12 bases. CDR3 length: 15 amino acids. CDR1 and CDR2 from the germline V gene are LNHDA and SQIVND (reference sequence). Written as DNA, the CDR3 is TGTGCCAGTAGTATAGATCGGTGGGGAAGCACTGAAGCTTTCTTT. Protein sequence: CASSIDRWGSTEAFF. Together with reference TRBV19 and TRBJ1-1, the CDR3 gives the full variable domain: DGGITQSPKYLFRKEGQNVTLSCEQNLNHDAMYWYRQDPGQGLRLIYYSQIVNDFQKGDIAEGYSVSREKKESFPLTVTSAQKNPTAFYLCASSIDRWGSTEAFFGQGTRLTVV.

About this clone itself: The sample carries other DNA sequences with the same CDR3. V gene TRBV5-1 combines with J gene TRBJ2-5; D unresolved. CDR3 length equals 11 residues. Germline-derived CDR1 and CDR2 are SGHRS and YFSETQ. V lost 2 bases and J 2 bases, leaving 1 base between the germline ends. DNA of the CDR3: TGCGCCAGCAGCTTTCAAGAGACCCAGTACTTC. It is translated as CASSFQETQYF.

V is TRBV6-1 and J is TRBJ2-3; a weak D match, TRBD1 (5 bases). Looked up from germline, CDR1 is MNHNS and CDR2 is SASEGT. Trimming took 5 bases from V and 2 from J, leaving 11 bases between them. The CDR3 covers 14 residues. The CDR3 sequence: CASSPNRNTDTQYF. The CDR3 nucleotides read TGTGCCAGCAGTCCGAACAGGAACACAGATACGCAGTATTTT.

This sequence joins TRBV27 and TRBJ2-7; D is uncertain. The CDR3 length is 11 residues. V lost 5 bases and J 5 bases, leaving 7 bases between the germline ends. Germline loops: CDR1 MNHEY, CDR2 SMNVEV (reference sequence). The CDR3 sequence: CASSQGDEQYF. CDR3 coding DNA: TGTGCCAGCAGTCAAGGCGACGAGCAGTACTTC.

The CDR3 region has the DNA TGTGCCAGCAGCCCTAACTTGGCGGGGACAGATACGCAGTATTTT. Its protein is CASSPNLAGTDTQYF. This chain uses TRBV3-1 (or the pseudogene TRBV3-2) with TRBJ2-3, with a possible D match to TRBD2 (6 bases). V lost 4 bases, J lost 3 bases, and 14 bases lay in between. The germline V gene encodes CDR1 LGHDT and CDR2 YNNKEL (reference sequence). CDR3 length: 15 residues.

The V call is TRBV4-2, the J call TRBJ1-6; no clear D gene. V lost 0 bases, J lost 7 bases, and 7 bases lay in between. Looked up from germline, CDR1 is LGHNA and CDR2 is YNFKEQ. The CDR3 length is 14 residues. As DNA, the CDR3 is TGTGCCAGCAGCCAAGACCCGGAGAATTCACCCCTCCACTTT. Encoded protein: CASSQDPENSPLHF.

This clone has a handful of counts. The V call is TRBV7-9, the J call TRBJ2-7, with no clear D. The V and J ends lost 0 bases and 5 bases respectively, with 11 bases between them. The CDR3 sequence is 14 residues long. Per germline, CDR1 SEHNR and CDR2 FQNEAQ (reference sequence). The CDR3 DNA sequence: TGTGCCAGCAGCTTAGCGCACCATGGGGACGAGCAGTACTTC. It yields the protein CASSLAHHGDEQYF.

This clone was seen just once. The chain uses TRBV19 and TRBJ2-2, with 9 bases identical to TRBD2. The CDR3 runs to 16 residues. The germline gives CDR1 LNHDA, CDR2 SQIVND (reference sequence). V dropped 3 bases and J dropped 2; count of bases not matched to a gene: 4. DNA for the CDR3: TGTGCCAGTAGTATTAGCGGGGGTGGAAACACCGGGGAGCTGTTTTTT. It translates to CASSISGGGNTGELFF.

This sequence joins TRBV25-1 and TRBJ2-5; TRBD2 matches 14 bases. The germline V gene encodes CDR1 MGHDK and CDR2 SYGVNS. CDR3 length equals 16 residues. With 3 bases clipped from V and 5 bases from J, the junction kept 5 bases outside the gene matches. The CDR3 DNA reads TGTGCCAGCAGTGAGACTAGCGGGGGGGCCCTGGAGACCCAGTACTTC. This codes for CASSETSGGALETQYF. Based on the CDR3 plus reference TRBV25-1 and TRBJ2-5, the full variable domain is EADIYQTPRYLVIGTGKKITLECSQTMGHDKMYWYQQDPGMELHLIHYSYGVNSTEKGDLSSESTVSRIRTEHFPLTLESARPSHTSQYLCASSETSGGALETQYFGPGTRLLVL.

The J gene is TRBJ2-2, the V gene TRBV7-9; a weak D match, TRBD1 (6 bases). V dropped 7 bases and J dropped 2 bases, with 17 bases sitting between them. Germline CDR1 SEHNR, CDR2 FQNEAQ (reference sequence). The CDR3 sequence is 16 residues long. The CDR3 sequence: CASTLRAGANTGELFF. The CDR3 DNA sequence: TGTGCCAGCACGCTCAGGGCAGGGGCTAACACCGGGGAGCTGTTTTTT.

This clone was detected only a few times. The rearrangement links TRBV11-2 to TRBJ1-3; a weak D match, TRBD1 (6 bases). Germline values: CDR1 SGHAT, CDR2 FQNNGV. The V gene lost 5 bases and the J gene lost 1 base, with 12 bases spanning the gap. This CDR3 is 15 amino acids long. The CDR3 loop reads CASSNTGRSGNTIYF. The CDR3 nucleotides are TGTGCCAGCAGCAACACAGGGCGATCTGGAAACACCATATATTTT.

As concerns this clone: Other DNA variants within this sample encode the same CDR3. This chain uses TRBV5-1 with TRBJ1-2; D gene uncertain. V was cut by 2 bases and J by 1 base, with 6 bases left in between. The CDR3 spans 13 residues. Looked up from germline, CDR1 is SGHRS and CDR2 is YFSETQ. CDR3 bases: TGCGCCAGCAGCTTAGCCGTTAACTATGGCTACACCTTC. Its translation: CASSLAVNYGYTF.

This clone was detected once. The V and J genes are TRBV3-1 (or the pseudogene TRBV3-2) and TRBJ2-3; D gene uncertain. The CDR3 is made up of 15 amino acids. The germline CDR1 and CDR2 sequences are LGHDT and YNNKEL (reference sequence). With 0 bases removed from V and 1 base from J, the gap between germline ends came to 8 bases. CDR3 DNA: TGTGCCAGCAGCCAAGATCCCGCACGCACAGATACGCAGTATTTT. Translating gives CASSQDPARTDTQYF.

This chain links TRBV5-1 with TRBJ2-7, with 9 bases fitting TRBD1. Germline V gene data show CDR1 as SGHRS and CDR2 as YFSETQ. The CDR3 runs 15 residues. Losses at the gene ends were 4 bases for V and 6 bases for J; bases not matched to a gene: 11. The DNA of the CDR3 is TGCGCCAGCAGCGAGCGCCCGGGACAGGGTGCCGAGCAGTACTTC. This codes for CASSERPGQGAEQYF.

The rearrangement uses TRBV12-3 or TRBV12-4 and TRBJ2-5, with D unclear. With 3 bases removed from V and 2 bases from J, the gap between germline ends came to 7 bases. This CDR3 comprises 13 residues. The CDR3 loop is CASSFSFQETQYF. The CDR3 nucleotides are TGTGCCAGCAGTTTTTCCTTTCAAGAGACCCAGTACTTC.

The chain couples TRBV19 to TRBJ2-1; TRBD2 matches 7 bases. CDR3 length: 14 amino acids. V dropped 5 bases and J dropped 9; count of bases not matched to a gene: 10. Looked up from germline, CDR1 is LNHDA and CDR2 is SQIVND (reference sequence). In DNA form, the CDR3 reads TGTGCCAGTAGTGGGTGGGAGGGCGTTTCTGAGCAGTTCTTC. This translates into CASSGWEGVSEQFF.